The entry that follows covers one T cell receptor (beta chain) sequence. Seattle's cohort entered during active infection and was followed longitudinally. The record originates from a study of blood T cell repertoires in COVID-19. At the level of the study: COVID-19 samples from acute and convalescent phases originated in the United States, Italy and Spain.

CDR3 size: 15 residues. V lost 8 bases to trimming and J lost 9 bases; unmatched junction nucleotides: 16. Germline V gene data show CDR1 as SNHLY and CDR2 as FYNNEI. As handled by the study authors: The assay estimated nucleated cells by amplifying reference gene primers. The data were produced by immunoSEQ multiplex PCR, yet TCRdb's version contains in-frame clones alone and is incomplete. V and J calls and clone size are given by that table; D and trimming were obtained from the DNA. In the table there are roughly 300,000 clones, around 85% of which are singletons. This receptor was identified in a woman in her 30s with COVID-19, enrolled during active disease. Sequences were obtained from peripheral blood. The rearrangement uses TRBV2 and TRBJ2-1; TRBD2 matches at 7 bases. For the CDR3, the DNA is TGTGCCAGCGAATGGAGCGGGGCCCGCACCGGTGAGCAGTTCTTC. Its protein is CASEWSGARTGEQFF.